This TCR beta chain is drawn from a study of blood T cell repertoires in COVID-19. Study summary: Samples of COVID-19 (acute and convalescent) were obtained from the United States, Italy and Spain. Sources were T cells, B-cell-depleted T cells, or PBMCs; the material itself was cDNA or gDNA.

The method was immunoSEQ multiplex PCR; TCRdb's version includes in-frame clones alone and lacks a portion of them. The sample has some 140,000 clones; around 76% are singletons. Germline V gives CDR1 MDHEN, CDR2 SYDVKM. V lost 1 base, J lost 7 bases, and 8 bases lay in between. This CDR3 has 13 residues. This clone was seen only once. This TCR came from a man at least 80 years old with acute or convalescent COVID-19. This chain uses TRBV28 with TRBJ2-1; D not certain. The material sequenced was peripheral blood. CDR3 DNA: TGTGCCAGCAGTTTATTTAGTGCGAATGAGCAGTTCTTC. Protein sequence: CASSLFSANEQFF.